A selection of T cell receptor beta chains follows, all from one sample in a study of T cell repertoires in cytomegalovirus infection. MiXCR, run by TCRdb on the reads, gives a single entry per CDR3 protein. This sample has hundreds of thousands of distinct CDR3 sequences, with 33% found just once. No antigen has been assigned to these receptors. The starting material was cultured PBMCs, obtained from culture after CMV antigen stimulation. These receptors all come from a human donor in good health (CMV status not recorded). Some clones in this sample may be carry-over from other donors' samples. CDR3s include the opening cysteine and the closing phenylalanine or tryptophan. The D gene is left open where the match is weak. The listing skips clone size in some rows; elsewhere it reads once, few, many or a size class.

v_gene	j_gene	d_gene	abundance	CDR3aa	CDR3nt
TRBV7-2	TRBJ1-1	TRBD1	many	CASVITGAEAFF	TGTGCCAGTGTGATAACAGGGGCTGAAGCTTTCTTT
TRBV19	TRBJ2-1	TRBD2	.	CASSRGGLNEQFF	TGTGCCAGTAGTCGGGGGGGCTTGAATGAGCAGTTCTTC
TRBV12-3/TRBV12-4	TRBJ1-1	TRBD1	few	CASSRQWGQGKAEAFF	TGTGCCAGCAGCCGACAATGGGGACAGGGGAAGGCTGAAGCTTTCTTT
TRBV24-1	TRBJ1-2	.	few	CATSESHRDYGYTF	TGTGCCACCAGTGAATCCCACAGGGACTATGGCTACACCTTC
TRBV4-1	TRBJ2-7	.	.	CASSRIGTGAYEQYF	TGCGCCAGCAGCCGAATAGGGACTGGTGCATACGAGCAGTACTTC
TRBV28	TRBJ2-5	TRBD2	.	CASSLFTSGGEETQYF	TGTGCCAGCAGTTTGTTTACTAGCGGGGGGGAAGAGACCCAGTACTTC
TRBV24-1	TRBJ2-3	.	once	CATSAAGTSDTQYF	TGTGCCACCAGTGCGGCAGGGACATCAGATACGCAGTATTTT
TRBV12-3/TRBV12-4	TRBJ2-3	.	.	CASSPPNFTPGDTQYF	TGTGCCAGCAGTCCCCCGAACTTCACCCCGGGAGATACGCAGTATTTT
TRBV5-4	TRBJ2-1	.	.	CASSIGTSPQQFF	TGTGCCAGCAGCATCGGGACGTCCCCCCAGCAGTTCTTC
TRBV10-3	TRBJ2-7	TRBD2	.	CAISDWGGSYEQYF	TGTGCCATCAGTGACTGGGGGGGCTCCTACGAGCAGTACTTC
TRBV6-1	TRBJ2-3	.	.	CATEAGTGTDTQYF	TGTGCTACCGAGGCCGGTACGGGGACAGATACGCAGTATTTT
TRBV28	TRBJ2-7	.	.	CASSPTDAYEQYF	TGTGCCAGCAGCCCGACAGACGCCTACGAGCAGTACTTC
TRBV7-8	TRBJ2-7	.	many	CASSSGTYEQYF	TGTGCCAGCAGCTCCGGGACCTACGAGCAGTACTTC
TRBV6-2/TRBV6-3	TRBJ1-1	TRBD1	.	CASSIGQGRPEAFF	TGTGCCAGCAGTATCGGACAGGGGAGGCCTGAAGCTTTCTTT
TRBV9	TRBJ2-1	TRBD1	few	CASSVVGTGANEQFF	TGTGCCAGCAGCGTAGTTGGGACAGGGGCCAATGAGCAGTTCTTC
TRBV7-2	TRBJ2-7	.	many	CASSAKQGPHEQYF	TGTGCCAGCAGCGCTAAACAGGGACCCCACGAGCAGTACTTC
TRBV7-8	TRBJ1-6	.	.	CASSSDRGRHNSPLHF	TGTGCCAGCAGCTCGGACCGCGGACGACATAATTCACCCCTCCACTTT
TRBV19	TRBJ2-3	.	.	CASSSRTVSTDTQYF	TGTGCCAGTAGTTCACGGACAGTTTCCACAGATACGCAGTATTTT
TRBV7-2	TRBJ2-2	TRBD2	.	CASSPGLAKNTGELFF	TGTGCCAGCAGCCCGGGACTAGCCAAGAACACCGGGGAGCTGTTTTTT
TRBV6-5	TRBJ2-7	TRBD1	.	CASSYLGQGQYF	TGTGCCAGCAGTTACTTAGGACAGGGGCAGTACTTC
TRBV7-2	TRBJ1-2	.	many	CASSQGYGYTF	TGTGCCAGCAGCCAAGGGTATGGCTACACCTTC
TRBV6-1	TRBJ1-2	TRBD1	.	CASSELAGTADGYTF	TGTGCCAGCAGTGAATTGGCGGGGACAGCGGATGGCTACACCTTC
TRBV6-2/TRBV6-3	TRBJ2-1	.	.	CASSPPNGNEQFF	TGTGCCAGCAGTCCCCCTAACGGCAATGAGCAGTTCTTC
TRBV7-2	TRBJ2-7	.	.	CASSLARLGGYEQYF	TGTGCCAGCAGCTTAGCGCGGCTAGGGGGCTACGAGCAGTACTTC
TRBV7-2	TRBJ1-2	.	.	CASSPDLRQAYGYTF	TGTGCCAGCAGCCCCGATTTGAGACAGGCCTATGGCTACACCTTC
TRBV7-2	TRBJ2-3	.	few	CASSLARGGDTQYF	TGTGCCAGCAGCTTAGCGCGGGGCGGGGATACGCAGTATTTT
TRBV5-4	TRBJ2-5	TRBD2	few	CASSRWTSGEETQYF	TGTGCCAGCAGCCGCTGGACTAGCGGGGAAGAGACCCAGTACTTC
TRBV19	TRBJ1-1	.	few	CASSIGGTTEAFF	TGTGCCAGTAGTATAGGGGGGACCACTGAAGCTTTCTTT
TRBV20-1	TRBJ2-1	TRBD2	.	CSADRGLAAYNEQFF	TGCAGTGCCGACCGAGGACTAGCGGCCTACAATGAGCAGTTCTTC
TRBV14	TRBJ2-3	TRBD2	.	CASSSTSATQYF	TGTGCCAGCAGCTCGACTAGCGCCACGCAGTATTTT
TRBV7-8	TRBJ1-1	.	many	CASSLAPGGNLNTEAFF	TGTGCCAGCAGCTTAGCCCCTGGCGGAAATCTGAACACTGAAGCTTTCTTT